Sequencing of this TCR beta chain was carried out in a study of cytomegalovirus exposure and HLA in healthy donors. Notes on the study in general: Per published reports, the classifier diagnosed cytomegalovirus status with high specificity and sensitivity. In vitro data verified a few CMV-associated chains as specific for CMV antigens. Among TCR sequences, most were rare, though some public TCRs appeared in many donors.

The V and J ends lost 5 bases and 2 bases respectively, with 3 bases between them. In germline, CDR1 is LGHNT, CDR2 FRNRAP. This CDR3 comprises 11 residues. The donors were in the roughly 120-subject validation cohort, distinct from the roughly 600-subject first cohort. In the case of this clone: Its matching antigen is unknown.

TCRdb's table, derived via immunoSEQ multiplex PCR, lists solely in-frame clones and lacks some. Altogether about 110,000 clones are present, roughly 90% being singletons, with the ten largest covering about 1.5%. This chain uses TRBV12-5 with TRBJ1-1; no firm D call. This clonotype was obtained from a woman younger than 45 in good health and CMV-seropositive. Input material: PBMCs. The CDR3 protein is CASGLNTEAFF. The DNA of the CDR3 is TGTGCTAGTGGTCTCAACACTGAAGCTTTCTTT.